Below, 2 T cell receptor beta chains from the same sample are listed, as sequenced in a study of beta chain features in type 1 diabetes. The entirety of the isolated RNA underwent reverse transcription, so expressed TCRB transcripts were sequenced. Some clones are missing from TCRdb's copy, which holds only in-frame ones; the method was immunoSEQ multiplex PCR. The sample holds about 930,000 clones; 15% to 20% are singletons and the top ten take 0.023%. The sequencing sample was made of naive CD4+ T cells from blood. Source of these receptors: a young woman in good health.

Of note for this clone: This same CDR3 is encoded by further DNA sequences in the sample. This chain connects TRBV5-1 to TRBJ2-7; 9 nucleotides match TRBD2. Germline V CDR1 and CDR2: SGHRS, YFSETQ. The CDR3 totals 15 residues. V trimming: 0 bases; J trimming: 4 bases; junction bases outside the gene matches: 5. The CDR3 DNA follows: TGCGCCAGCAGCTTGGTGAGTAGCGGGAGTTACGAGCAGTACTTC. This codes for CASSLVSSGSYEQYF.

This sequence joins TRBV2 and TRBJ1-1; maybe TRBD1 (6 bases). V lost 8 bases and J lost 4, with 14 bases in between. The germline gives CDR1 SNHLY, CDR2 FYNNEI. The CDR3 extends over 13 amino acids. The CDR3 loop is CASERGEGTEAFF. In DNA, the CDR3 is TGTGCCAGCGAGAGGGGGGAGGGCACTGAAGCTTTCTTT. Looking up the rest from reference TRBV2 and TRBJ1-1 gives the full variable domain: EPEVTQTPSHQVTQMGQEVILRCVPISNHLYFYWYRQILGQKVEFLVSFYNNEISEKSEIFDDQFSVERPDGSNFTLKIRSTKLEDSAMYFCASERGEGTEAFFGQGTRLTVV.